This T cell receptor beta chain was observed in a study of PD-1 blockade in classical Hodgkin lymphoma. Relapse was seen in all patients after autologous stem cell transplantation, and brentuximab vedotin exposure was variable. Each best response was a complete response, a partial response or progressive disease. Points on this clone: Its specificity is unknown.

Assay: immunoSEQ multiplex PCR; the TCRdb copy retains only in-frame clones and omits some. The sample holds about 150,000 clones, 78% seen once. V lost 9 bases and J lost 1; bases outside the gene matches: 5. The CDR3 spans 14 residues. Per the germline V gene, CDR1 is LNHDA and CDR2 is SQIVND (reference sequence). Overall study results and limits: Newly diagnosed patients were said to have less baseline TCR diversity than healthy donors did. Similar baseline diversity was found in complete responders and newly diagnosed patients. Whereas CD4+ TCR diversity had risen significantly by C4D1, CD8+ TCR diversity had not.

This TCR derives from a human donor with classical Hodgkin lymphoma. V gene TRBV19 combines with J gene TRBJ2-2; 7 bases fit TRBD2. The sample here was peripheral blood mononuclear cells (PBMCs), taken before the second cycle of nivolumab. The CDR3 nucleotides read TGTGCCAGCGAGCGGGGACTGAACACCGGGGAGCTGTTTTTT. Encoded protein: CASERGLNTGELFF.